Listed below are T cell receptor beta chains from one sample, sequenced in a study of CD8+ T cells in alopecia areata. Measured with immunoSEQ multiplex PCR; TCRdb has only the in-frame clones, and not every one. Of roughly 190,000 clones detected, just under 65% appear once; the ten largest clones hold approximately 1.3%. The material was CD4+ T cells sorted from blood, obtained around week 50, from a patient treated with tofacitinib. The origin of the receptors is a human donor with alopecia areata. Both conserved end residues are part of each CDR3. The D gene is left open where the match is weak. Some rows have no size entry. The others give once, few or many, or a class for an expanded clone.

D,V,J,size,DNA,CDR3
TRBD2,TRBV5-4,TRBJ2-3,once,TGTGCCGACGGGGGGGCTGGCACAGATACGCAGTATTTT,CADGGAGTDTQYF
TRBD1,TRBV19,TRBJ2-4,few,TGTGCCAGTAGTATACAGGGCGGGACAGGAAACATTCAGTACTTC,CASSIQGGTGNIQYF
-,TRBV14,TRBJ1-5,few,TGTGCCAGCAGCCCACGGGGGCCGGGGCAGCCCCAGCATTTT,CASSPRGPGQPQHF
-,TRBV7-7,TRBJ2-5,-,TGTGCCAGCAGCATCGACAGGTCCCAAGGGACCCAGTACTTC,CASSIDRSQGTQYF
TRBD1,TRBV2,TRBJ1-2,-,TGTGCCAGCAGTCCGAGGACAGGGGGCAGCTATGGCTACACCTTC,CASSPRTGGSYGYTF
-,TRBV29-1,TRBJ2-3,once,TGCAGCGGCGGACAGCTTAGCACAGATACGCAGTATTTT,CSGGQLSTDTQYF
TRBD1,TRBV29-1,TRBJ1-1,-,TGCAGCGTGCAGACAGGGGGAGAAACTGAAGCTTTCTTT,CSVQTGGETEAFF
-,TRBV29-1,TRBJ1-5,-,TGCAGCGTTGGCGAGAGTAGCAATCAGCCCCAGCATTTT,CSVGESSNQPQHF
-,TRBV9,TRBJ2-3,-,TGTGCCAGCAGCGTTTCGGCAGGGGAGACAGATACGCAGTATTTT,CASSVSAGETDTQYF
TRBD1,TRBV5-1,TRBJ1-1,-,TGCGCCAGCACCGTACAGGGGGCAAACACTGAAGCTTTCTTT,CASTVQGANTEAFF
-,TRBV7-9,TRBJ2-6,-,TGTGCCAGCAGCTTAACGAAGGGGGGAACCAACGTCCTGACTTTC,CASSLTKGGTNVLTF
-,TRBV19,TRBJ1-2,-,TGTGCCAGTAGCCACCCGCGGCCCGGGGGCTACACCTTC,CASSHPRPGGYTF
-,TRBV20-1,TRBJ1-1,-,TGCAGTGCTCTGGGGGGCACTGAAGCTTTCTTT,CSALGGTEAFF
TRBD1,TRBV29-1,TRBJ1-4,-,TGCAGCGTGACAGGGTTTGGGAATGAAAAACTGTTTTTT,CSVTGFGNEKLFF
-,TRBV4-1,TRBJ1-2,-,TGCGCCAGCAGGGGAGGCGACTATGGCTACACCTTC,CASRGGDYGYTF
-,TRBV1,TRBJ2-3,-,TGCACCAGCAGCCAAGTACTCCTAGTTCGCACAGATACGCAGTATTTT,CTSSQVLLVRTDTQYF
TRBD2,TRBV9,TRBJ2-5,-,TGTGCCAGCAGCGTAGCCGAGCGGGGGGGCGACCAAGAGACCCAGTACTTC,CASSVAERGGDQETQYF
-,TRBV4-1,TRBJ2-7,few,TGCGCCAGCAGCCAAGAAGGGAATGGACGAGGGGGTTCAATGTTC,CASSQEGNGRGGSMF
TRBD1,TRBV7-9,TRBJ1-5,once,TGTGCCAGCAGCCGGGGACAGGGGGAAAATCAGCCCCAGCATTTT,CASSRGQGENQPQHF
-,TRBV7-2,TRBJ2-7,-,TGTGCCAGCAGCTTACTGCTCGGGAGCTACGAGCAGTACTTC,CASSLLLGSYEQYF
TRBD1,TRBV29-1,TRBJ2-1,-,TGCAGCGTTTGGGGACAGGTGACCTACAATGAGCAGTTCTTC,CSVWGQVTYNEQFF
-,TRBV29-1,TRBJ2-2,-,TGCAGCGTTAGGCCAGACACCGGGGAGCTGTTTTTT,CSVRPDTGELFF
TRBD1,TRBV18,TRBJ2-5,-,TGTGCCAGCTCGTCAGGGGGCAGGCCACAAGAGACCCAGTACTTC,CASSSGGRPQETQYF
TRBD1,TRBV29-1,TRBJ1-4,few,TGCAGCGCCCGGGACAGGATTAATGAAAAACTGTTTTTT,CSARDRINEKLFF
TRBD1,TRBV7-2,TRBJ1-5,few,TGTGCCAGCAGCCCGGGACAGAGCTTCAATCAGCCCCAGCATTTT,CASSPGQSFNQPQHF
TRBD1,TRBV5-1,TRBJ2-6,few,TGCGCCAGCAGCTTTACAGGGGTCCGCTCTGGGGCCAACGTCCTGACTTTC,CASSFTGVRSGANVLTF
TRBD1,TRBV10-2,TRBJ1-2,-,TGCGCCAGCAGTGGTGGCAGGGGGCATGGCTACACCTTC,CASSGGRGHGYTF
-,TRBV29-1,TRBJ2-5,-,TGCAGCGTTAGCCGGTTGGGGACTGGTGAGACCCAGTACTTC,CSVSRLGTGETQYF
-,TRBV29-1,TRBJ1-1,-,TGCAGCGTTGGTGTAACTGAAGCTTTCTTT,CSVGVTEAFF
-,TRBV7-2,TRBJ1-1,few,TGTGCCAGCAGCCCCGACCCGACAATGAACACTGAAGCTTTCTTT,CASSPDPTMNTEAFF
TRBD2,TRBV30,TRBJ2-1,once,TGTGCCTGGACTCGTAGCGGGGGGTACAATGAGCAGTTCTTC,CAWTRSGGYNEQFF
TRBD1,TRBV6-6,TRBJ1-2,-,TGTGCCAGCAGTGGCCCGGGACAGGGCAACTATGGCTACACCTTC,CASSGPGQGNYGYTF
-,TRBV14,TRBJ2-3,-,TGTGCCAGCAGCCAAGCAGATACGCAGTATTTT,CASSQADTQYF
-,TRBV29-1,TRBJ1-1,-,TGCAGCGTTGTCGGCGTAACCATCATGAACACTGAAGCTTTCTTT,CSVVGVTIMNTEAFF
-,TRBV4-3,TRBJ2-3,-,TGCGCCAGCAGCCAGAAGGGGGCTGGCGGGGGGTTTACAGATACGCAGTATTTT,CASSQKGAGGGFTDTQYF
-,TRBV28,TRBJ2-7,-,TGTGCCAGCAGTTTCAGCGGGACACGGGACGAGCAGTACTTC,CASSFSGTRDEQYF
-,TRBV7-2,TRBJ2-5,few,TGTGCCAGCAGCATCACTAGAGAAGAGACCCAGTACTTC,CASSITREETQYF
-,TRBV15,TRBJ2-3,-,TGTGCCACCAGCAGGGCCGGACAGTCGTTCACAGATACGCAGTATTTT,CATSRAGQSFTDTQYF
TRBD1,TRBV29-1,TRBJ2-2,-,TGCAGCGGATCGGAGACAGGGGCAAGAGGGGAGCTGTTTTTT,CSGSETGARGELFF
-,TRBV7-3,TRBJ2-3,-,TGTGCCAGTGCGAGCACAGATACGCAGTATTTT,CASASTDTQYF